The count of the clone carrying this TCR beta chain is one. CDR3 length equals 14 residues. CDR1 and CDR2 from the germline V gene are SGHVS and FNYEAQ. Losses at the gene ends were 1 base for V and 12 bases for J; bases not matched to a gene: 6. Method: immunoSEQ multiplex PCR; TCRdb's copy keeps in-frame clones and lacks some. This sample has 50,000 to 70,000 clones, with 85% to 90% found just once. Drawing of blood for sampling happened at baseline, at cycle 4 day 1, and at cycle 7 day 1. The entry originates in a study of OX40 agonist ivuxolimab in advanced cancers. Study as a whole: Eligibility admitted prior anti-PD-1, anti-PD-L1 or anti-CTLA-4 therapy; 35% to 40% had some.

This sequence joins TRBV7-6 and TRBJ2-1; 10 nucleotides align to TRBD2. The TCR comes from an adult with an advanced solid tumor such as melanoma, head and neck, liver or kidney cancer. The source was CD4+ or CD8+ T cells sorted from blood, collected in a trial of the OX40 agonist ivuxolimab. DNA for the CDR3: TGTGCCAGCAGCTTAGGTCTAGCGGGAGTAAGGCAGTTCTTC. Protein sequence: CASSLGLAGVRQFF.